This T cell receptor beta chain was found in a study of Graves' ophthalmopathy and Graves' hyperthyroidism. RNA served as the template for amplifying TCR beta CDR3 regions. In the first round, RT-PCR was carried out with HTBI primers, and a multiplex PCR formed the second round. TCRdb re-called the multiplex PCR reads with MiXCR, one entry per CDR3 protein. The sample yields about 400,000 distinct CDR3 sequences, less than 20% seen once. This clonotype was recorded at least ten times. Germline lookup yields CDR1 MNHEY and CDR2 SMNVEV (reference sequence). V gave up 5 bases and J gave up 3 bases, with 10 bases separating them. This CDR3 has 13 residues.

The chain is built from TRBV27 and TRBJ1-2; D gene ambiguous. The source of this sequence is a woman aged 18-29 years with stable Graves' hyperthyroidism. Source material: peripheral blood. The CDR3 region is CASSEDYDYGYTF. The DNA for the CDR3 is TGTGCCAGCAGTGAGGACTACGACTATGGCTACACCTTC.